Shown below are 27 T cell receptor beta chains from a single sample sequenced in a study of blood T cell repertoires in COVID-19. Here immunoSEQ multiplex PCR was the method, and the copy in TCRdb shows in-frame clones only, minus some. The table records fewer than 450,000 clones, about 88% of them present only once. Source material: PBMCs or T cells enriched from blood (not recorded which). Receptors were obtained from a woman under 30 who had recovered from COVID-19.

The chain carries TRBV27 and TRBJ1-2, with 9 bases identical to TRBD1. The germline CDR1 and CDR2 sequences are MNHEY and SMNVEV (reference sequence). The CDR3 is 23 amino acids. With V trimmed by 4 bases and J by 4 bases, 31 bases remained unmatched. The CDR3 reads CASSSPDWSVARKGDRVAYGYTF. Here the CDR3 DNA reads TGTGCCAGCAGTTCTCCCGATTGGAGTGTTGCGAGGAAGGGGGACAGGGTGGCCTATGGCTACACCTTC.

In its sample, this clone was seen a few times. The chain links TRBV12-3 or TRBV12-4 to TRBJ1-2, with 8 bases fitting TRBD1. Trimming removed 2 bases from V and 7 bases from J; junction bases left unmatched: 3. The CDR3 consists of 13 residues. The CDR3 bases are TGTGCCAGCAGTTTATGGACAGGGTCTGGCTACACCTTC. This encodes CASSLWTGSGYTF.

This chain links TRBV11-3 with TRBJ1-1; D might be TRBD1 (5 bases). This CDR3 contains 13 residues. Trimming stripped 3 bases from V and 5 bases from J, with 10 bases between. Germline CDR1 is SGHNT and CDR2 is YENEEA. CDR3 bases: TGTGCCAGCAGCTTCGGGGGAAGGACTGAAGCTTTCTTT. This codes for CASSFGGRTEAFF.

The chain joins TRBV5-8 to TRBJ1-1; D is unclear. Germline lookup yields CDR1 SGHTS and CDR2 YDEGEE. CDR3 length: 13 amino acids. V lost 0 bases to trimming and J lost 7 bases, with 10 bases between them. Written as DNA, the CDR3 is TGTGCCAGCAGCTTGGACATCCTCCTTGAAGCTTTCTTT. It is translated as CASSLDILLEAFF.

The chain recombines TRBV6-1 with TRBJ2-3, with D uncertain. CDR1 is MNHNS and CDR2 is SASEGT in the germline V gene. CDR3 length equals 15 residues. Trimming cost V 3 bases and J 4 bases, with 14 bases left between them. The CDR3 is CASSDLLLEPDTQYF. The DNA for the CDR3 is TGTGCCAGCAGTGATCTACTATTGGAACCAGATACGCAGTATTTT.

This chain joins TRBV7-8 and TRBJ2-2, with D possibly being TRBD2 (7 bases). The germline V gene encodes CDR1 SGHVS and CDR2 FQNEAQ. There are 15 residues in the CDR3. V gave up 2 bases and J gave up 5 bases, with 12 bases separating them. CDR3 sequence (DNA): TGTGCCAGCAGCTTATTGGGGGGGGCGACCGGGGAGCTGTTTTTT. This codes for CASSLLGGATGELFF.

As regards this clone: An end of the junction does not agree with germline; a read error may underlie this. This chain joins TRBV7-7 and TRBJ1-4; TRBD1 matches 9 bases. Germline V gene data show CDR1 as SSHAT and CDR2 as FNYEAQ (reference sequence). CDR3 size: 14 residues. The CDR3 DNA follows: TGTGCTAGCAGCCCGGGACAGGGAGGGGAAAAACTGTTTTTT. Amino acids: CASSPGQGGEKLFF.

The V call is TRBV15, the J call TRBJ1-2; TRBD1 is a possible D gene (6 bases). Germline V lookup: CDR1 LNHNV, CDR2 YYDKDF (reference sequence). V was shortened by 0 bases and J by 8 bases, with 13 bases between the two germline ends. The CDR3 loop spans 14 amino acids. As DNA, the CDR3 is TGTGCCACCAGCAGAGATCGCAGGGGTAAGGGCTACACCTTC. It encodes CATSRDRRGKGYTF.

The chain couples TRBV5-5 to TRBJ1-5; a weak D match, TRBD1 (6 bases). Trimming shortened V by 4 bases and J by 0 bases, and 23 bases separated the two germline ends. This CDR3 spans 19 amino acids. Germline V gene lookup returns CDR1 SGHKS and CDR2 YYEKEE (reference sequence). This CDR3 is CASSLKFWTDRYSNQPQHF. As DNA, the CDR3 is TGTGCCAGCAGCCTCAAATTCTGGACAGACCGATATAGCAATCAGCCCCAGCATTTT.

The J gene is TRBJ2-7, the V gene TRBV18; 13 nucleotides agree with TRBD2. The CDR3 is 18 amino acids. Germline assignment: CDR1 KGHSH and CDR2 LQKENI. J gave up 6 bases and V 1 base, and 12 bases lay outside the gene matches. The CDR3 loop is CASSPLGLAGVLWSEQYF. In nucleotides, the CDR3 is TGTGCCAGCTCACCACTTGGACTAGCGGGGGTACTTTGGAGCGAGCAGTACTTC.

The genes are TRBV6-2 or TRBV6-3 and TRBJ2-7; 12 bases align to TRBD1. Germline V gives CDR1 MNHEY, CDR2 SVGEGT. The CDR3 totals 15 residues. Trimming removed 2 bases from V and 4 bases from J; junction bases left unmatched: 3. The CDR3 DNA is TGTGCCAGCAGTTACGCGGGACAGGGGGCTTACGAGCAGTACTTC. Translated: CASSYAGQGAYEQYF.

This chain connects TRBV3-1 (or the pseudogene TRBV3-2) to TRBJ1-1; TRBD1 is a possible D gene (5 bases). The CDR3 contains 13 residues. Germline lookup yields CDR1 LGHDT and CDR2 YNNKEL (reference sequence). V lost 4 bases, J lost 6 bases, and 12 bases lay in between. CDR3 sequence reads: CASSLQGIPEAFF. DNA of the CDR3: TGTGCCAGCAGCCTTCAGGGAATACCTGAAGCTTTCTTT.

There are a few counts of this clone. Compared with germline, one end of the junction differs, possibly owing to a read error. The rearrangement uses TRBV27 and TRBJ1-3, with 9 bases identical to TRBD1. This CDR3 contains 15 residues. Germline CDR1 MNHEY, CDR2 SMNVEV (reference sequence). CDR3 amino acids: CASSPGTGSVNTIYF. CDR3 bases: TGTGCCAGCAGTCCCGGGACAGGGTCTGTAAACACCATATATTTT.

The chain links TRBV9 to TRBJ2-7, with 9 bases identical to TRBD2. With V trimmed by 1 base and J by 0 bases, 2 bases remained unmatched. Germline lookup yields CDR1 SGDLS and CDR2 YYNGEE. The CDR3 is made up of 15 amino acids. CDR3 amino acids: CASSVSAGGSYEQYF. CDR3 in DNA: TGTGCCAGCAGCGTATCAGCGGGGGGCTCCTACGAGCAGTACTTC.

The chain links TRBV5-1 to TRBJ1-1; D perhaps matches TRBD1 (6 bases). The CDR3 runs 15 residues. CDR1 is SGHRS and CDR2 is YFSETQ in the germline V gene. V was trimmed by 0 bases and J by 2 bases, leaving 11 bases between them. The CDR3 DNA is TGCGCCAGCAGCTTGGATCCAGGGGATAACACTGAAGCTTTCTTT. Its protein product is CASSLDPGDNTEAFF.

The chain uses TRBV19 and TRBJ1-4; D is possibly TRBD1 (5 bases). The CDR3 runs to 16 residues. V was trimmed by 6 bases and J by 4 bases, leaving 18 bases between them. CDR1 is LNHDA and CDR2 is SQIVND in the germline V gene (reference sequence). DNA for the CDR3: TGTGCCAGTAGACAGGACGGACACTTCTATAATGAAAAACTGTTTTTT. Translation gives CASRQDGHFYNEKLFF.

The V call is TRBV7-9, the J call TRBJ1-1; unclear D gene. The CDR3 totals 14 residues. From germline, CDR1 is SEHNR and CDR2 FQNEAQ (reference sequence). Trimming took off 2 bases at V and 2 bases at J, with 9 bases between the two ends. CDR3 region: CASSLLSGNTEAFF. Here the CDR3 DNA reads TGTGCCAGCAGCTTATTATCGGGTAACACTGAAGCTTTCTTT. Looking up the rest from reference TRBV7-9 and TRBJ1-1 gives the full variable domain: DTGVSQNPRHKITKRGQNVTFRCDPISEHNRLYWYRQTLGQGPEFLTYFQNEAQLEKSRLLSDRFSAERPKGSFSTLEIQRTEQGDSAMYLCASSLLSGNTEAFFGQGTRLTVV.

This clone was found once. This chain's CDR3 is CASSFVGTAGNTIYF. For the CDR3, the DNA is TGTGCCAGCAGCTTCGTCGGGACAGCGGGAAACACCATATATTTT. The rearrangement joins TRBV7-2 to TRBJ1-3, with TRBD1 matching 7 bases. Per the germline V gene, CDR1 is SGHTA and CDR2 is FQGNSA. V shed 3 bases, J shed 4 bases, and the junction held 6 bases outside the gene matches. The CDR3 extends over 15 amino acids. Together with reference TRBV7-2 and TRBJ1-3, the CDR3 gives the full variable domain: GAGVSQSPSNKVTEKGKDVELRCDPISGHTALYWYRQSLGQGLEFLIYFQGNSAPDKSGLPSDRFSAERTGGSVSTLTIQRTQQEDSAVYLCASSFVGTAGNTIYFGEGSWLTVV.

The chain uses TRBV4-1 and TRBJ2-7; D might be TRBD1 (6 bases). The ends were cut back, 1 base at V and 7 bases at J, with 14 bases in the middle. This CDR3 is 14 amino acids long. CDR1 is MGHRA, CDR2 YSYEKL, per germline. The CDR3 coding sequence is TGCGCCAGCAGCCAAGTTGGGGACATAGGAGAGCAGTACTTC. It translates to CASSQVGDIGEQYF.

The CDR3 DNA reads TGCGCCAGCAGCCATGGGAGCGGGGGGGATAAAAAAAACATTCAGTACTTC. It is translated as CASSHGSGGDKKNIQYF. The chain couples TRBV4-1 to TRBJ2-4; 10 bases map to TRBD2. Trimming removed 3 bases from V and 4 bases from J; junction bases left unmatched: 9. This CDR3 is built from 17 residues. Germline CDR1 and CDR2: MGHRA and YSYEKL.

The V call is TRBV3-1 (or the pseudogene TRBV3-2), the J call TRBJ1-2, with TRBD1 as a possible D gene (5 bases). This CDR3 comprises 16 residues. Germline-derived CDR1 and CDR2 are LGHDT and YNNKEL (reference sequence). The V gene lost 2 bases and the J gene lost 4 bases, with 17 bases spanning the gap. CDR3 sequence (DNA): TGTGCCAGCAGCCAAAACACGGGCAGTAGGGGCTATGGCTACACCTTC. Protein sequence: CASSQNTGSRGYGYTF.

The chain employs TRBV11-2 and TRBJ1-3; TRBD1 matches at 8 bases. The CDR3 consists of 17 residues. In germline, CDR1 is SGHAT, CDR2 FQNNGV. Germline trimming cut 1 base from V and 4 bases from J; bases unmatched to any gene: 9. The CDR3 DNA reads as TGTGCCAGCAGCTTAGTGTGGCAGGGGGCGCCCGGAAACACCATATATTTT. Amino acids: CASSLVWQGAPGNTIYF. The variable domain in full, with the rest retrieved from reference TRBV11-2 and TRBJ1-3, is EAGVAQSPRYKIIEKRQSVAFWCNPISGHATLYWYQQILGQGPKLLIQFQNNGVVDDSQLPKDRFSAERLKGVDSTLKIQPAKLEDSAVYLCASSLVWQGAPGNTIYFGEGSWLTVV.

The chain joins TRBV3-1 (or the pseudogene TRBV3-2) to TRBJ1-2, with no clear D. V was pared by 1 base and J by 4 bases, with 16 bases between. The CDR3 runs to 16 residues. Looked up from germline, CDR1 is LGHDT and CDR2 is YNNKEL (reference sequence). The CDR3: CASSQAAVGEIYGYTF. The CDR3, as DNA: TGTGCCAGCAGCCAAGCTGCGGTCGGGGAAATCTATGGCTACACCTTC.

V and J are TRBV9 and TRBJ1-6; 9 nucleotides align to TRBD1. The ends lost 4 bases at V and 9 bases at J; junction bases unmatched: 8. The CDR3 is 15 residues long. Per germline, CDR1 SGDLS and CDR2 YYNGEE. The CDR3 spells CASSQTGTGTSPLHF. The CDR3 DNA reads as TGTGCCAGCAGCCAGACCGGGACAGGGACTTCACCCCTCCACTTT.

There are a few counts of this clone. The V call is TRBV6-5, the J call TRBJ1-3; weak D call: TRBD1 (6 bases). This CDR3 comprises 13 residues. V lost 9 bases and J lost 6, with 15 bases in between. CDR1 and CDR2 (germline): MNHEY, SVGAGI. The CDR3 is CASKQGLQNTIYF. CDR3 nucleotides: TGTGCCAGTAAACAGGGTCTACAAAACACCATATATTTT.

The chain recombines TRBV4-2 with TRBJ2-7; TRBD2 matches at 8 bases. The CDR3 is 16 residues long. With 0 bases clipped from V and 3 bases from J, the junction kept 7 bases outside the gene matches. Germline CDR1 is LGHNA and CDR2 is YNFKEQ. CDR3: CASSQDNKRGSYEQYF. CDR3 in DNA: TGTGCCAGCAGCCAAGACAATAAGCGGGGGAGCTACGAGCAGTACTTC.

The gene calls are TRBV7-3 and TRBJ2-5; 7 nucleotides align to TRBD2. Germline V gene sequence: CDR1 SGHTA, CDR2 FQGTGA. The CDR3 runs 16 residues. V lost 4 bases to trimming and J lost 1 base; unmatched junction nucleotides: 9. CDR3 DNA sequence: TGTGCCAGCAGCTCCGACCCCGGCGGGGGCCAAGAGACCCAGTACTTC. Translated, it gives CASSSDPGGGQETQYF.